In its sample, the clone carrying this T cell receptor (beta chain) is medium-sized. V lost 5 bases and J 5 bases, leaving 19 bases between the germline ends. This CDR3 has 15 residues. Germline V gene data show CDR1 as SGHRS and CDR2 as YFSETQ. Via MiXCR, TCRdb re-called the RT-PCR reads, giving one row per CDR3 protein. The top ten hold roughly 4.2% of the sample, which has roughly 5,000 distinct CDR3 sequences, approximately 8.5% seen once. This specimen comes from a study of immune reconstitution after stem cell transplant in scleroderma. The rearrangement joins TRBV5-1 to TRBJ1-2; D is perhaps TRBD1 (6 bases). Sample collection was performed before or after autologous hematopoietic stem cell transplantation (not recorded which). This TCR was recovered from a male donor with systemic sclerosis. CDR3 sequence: CASRPLKQGDYGYTF. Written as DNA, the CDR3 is TGCGCCAGCAGACCCCTTAAACAGGGAGATTATGGCTACACCTTC.